These 19 T cell receptor beta chains were sequenced from one sample in a study of shared clonotypes between healthy human individuals. The repertoire was sequenced with immunoSEQ multiplex PCR; TCRdb's copy has only in-frame clones and lacks some. This table has a few million clones, roughly nine tenths appearing once. Sequenced input: naive CD4+ T cells sorted from blood. Stated subset: CD45RA+ positively selected. These TCRs come from a man aged 18-30 years in good health.

The chain carries TRBV28 and TRBJ1-1; D unclear. Germline V gives CDR1 MDHEN, CDR2 SYDVKM. The CDR3 covers 13 residues. Trimming shortened V by 3 bases and J by 8 bases, and 13 bases separated the two germline ends. CDR3 sequence reads: CASSFGVPGEAFF. CDR3 nucleotide sequence: TGTGCCAGCAGTTTTGGGGTTCCCGGGGAAGCTTTCTTT.

This chain connects TRBV10-1 to TRBJ2-7; the match to TRBD1 covers 8 bases. Germline CDR1 is WNHNN and CDR2 is SYGVQD (reference sequence). Losses at the gene ends were 3 bases for V and 3 bases for J; bases not matched to a gene: 7. This CDR3 region has 15 residues. CDR3 residues: CASSDGQGPLYEQYF. Written as DNA, the CDR3 is TGCGCCAGCAGTGACGGACAGGGACCTCTCTACGAGCAGTACTTC.

Note on this clone: The same CDR3 arises from other DNA sequences in this sample as well. V and J are TRBV30 and TRBJ1-4, with D hard to call. Germline CDR1 reads GTSNPN; CDR2 reads SVGIG (reference sequence). This CDR3 spans 12 amino acids. V lost 1 base, J lost 7 bases, and 7 bases lay in between. CDR3 sequence (DNA): TGTGCCTGGAGTGGGCGCAGTGAAAAACTGTTTTTT. The encoded protein is CAWSGRSEKLFF.

The rearrangement links TRBV20-1 to TRBJ1-1; D unclear. V was clipped by 5 bases and J by 7 bases, with 8 bases between them. The CDR3 is made up of 10 amino acids. CDR1 is DFQATT, CDR2 SNEGSKA, per germline (reference sequence). The CDR3 reads CSAGEFEAFF. CDR3 nucleotides: TGCAGTGCTGGGGAGTTTGAAGCTTTCTTT.

The chain combines TRBV6-1 with TRBJ2-5, with 11 bases aligning to TRBD1. Germline lookup yields CDR1 MNHNS and CDR2 SASEGT. The CDR3 runs to 15 residues. J was trimmed by 5 bases and V by 4 bases; bases with no gene match: 6. The CDR3 spells CASSGVGQGAETQYF. The CDR3 bases are TGTGCCAGCAGTGGGGTAGGACAGGGGGCGGAGACCCAGTACTTC.

The V call is TRBV2, the J call TRBJ2-7; 16 bases align to TRBD2. The CDR3 length is 16 residues. V shed 4 bases, J shed 2 bases, and the junction held 2 bases outside the gene matches. Germline CDR1 reads SNHLY; CDR2 reads FYNNEI. The CDR3 sequence: CASSGGTSGRAYEQYF. The CDR3 DNA sequence: TGTGCCAGCAGTGGGGGGACTAGCGGGAGGGCCTACGAGCAGTACTTC. The full variable domain, in which reference TRBV2 and TRBJ2-7 provide the parts outside the CDR3, is EPEVTQTPSHQVTQMGQEVILRCVPISNHLYFYWYRQILGQKVEFLVSFYNNEISEKSEIFDDQFSVERPDGSNFTLKIRSTKLEDSAMYFCASSGGTSGRAYEQYFGPGTRLTVT.

A remark on this clone: Other DNA sequences in the same sample also yield this CDR3. The rearrangement links TRBV10-3 to TRBJ2-2; the match to TRBD2 covers 7 bases. Looked up from germline, CDR1 is ENHRY and CDR2 is SYGVKD. The CDR3 runs 12 residues. The trim removed 8 bases at V and 4 bases at J, leaving 1 base unmatched. The CDR3 DNA sequence: TGTGCCATCGGCGGGGGCACCGGGGAGCTGTTTTTT. Translated: CAIGGGTGELFF.

The rearrangement uses TRBV2 and TRBJ2-2; perhaps D is TRBD1 or TRBD2 (6 bases each). Trimming pared 6 bases from V and 5 bases from J, leaving 13 bases between. Germline loops: CDR1 SNHLY, CDR2 FYNNEI. The CDR3 has 14 residues. The CDR3 here is CASSPWGATGELFF. CDR3 in DNA: TGTGCCAGCAGCCCTTGGGGGGCGACCGGGGAGCTGTTTTTT.

To note about this clone: This CDR3 is also generated by other DNA sequences in the sample. J is TRBJ2-7 and V is TRBV5-1, with D perhaps matching TRBD1 (5 bases). Germline values: CDR1 SGHRS, CDR2 YFSETQ. Trimming removed 3 bases at V and 2 bases at J, with 9 bases between. The CDR3 has 13 residues. CDR3 sequence (DNA): TGCGCCAGCAGCTCCGGACAAACCTACGAGCAGTACTTC. Encoded protein: CASSSGQTYEQYF. The variable domain in full, completed from reference TRBV5-1 and TRBJ2-7, reads KAGVTQTPRYLIKTRGQQVTLSCSPISGHRSVSWYQQTPGQGLQFLFEYFSETQRNKGNFPGRFSGRQFSNSRSEMNVSTLELGDSALYLCASSSGQTYEQYFGPGTRLTVT.

This chain links TRBV10-3 with TRBJ2-3; no firm D call. The CDR3 contains 12 residues. V gave up 8 bases and J gave up 2 bases, with 8 bases separating them. Per germline, CDR1 ENHRY and CDR2 SYGVKD. Here the CDR3 reads CAIGATTDTQYF. The CDR3 nucleotides are TGTGCCATCGGTGCAACCACAGATACGCAGTATTTT.

This chain connects TRBV27 to TRBJ2-4; D perhaps matches TRBD1 (5 bases). Trimming stripped 3 bases from V and 0 bases from J, with 12 bases between. The CDR3 covers 16 residues. From germline, CDR1 is MNHEY and CDR2 SMNVEV (reference sequence). The CDR3, as DNA: TGTGCCAGCAGTTTGGGGCCTACCCTAGCCAAAAACATTCAGTACTTC. Translated: CASSLGPTLAKNIQYF.

The chain is built from TRBV29-1 and TRBJ2-3; tentatively, D is TRBD2 (6 bases). This CDR3 spans 14 amino acids. Germline loops: CDR1 SQVTM, CDR2 ANQGSEA. With 4 bases removed from V and 4 bases from J, the gap between germline ends came to 15 bases. CDR3 residues: CSVAGGGAPDTQYF. The CDR3 DNA sequence: TGCAGCGTTGCGGGTGGAGGGGCTCCAGATACGCAGTATTTT.

The rearrangement uses TRBV19 and TRBJ1-5; 11 nucleotides line up with TRBD1. CDR3 length: 13 amino acids. In germline, CDR1 is LNHDA, CDR2 SQIVND (reference sequence). J gave up 7 bases and V 9 bases, and 5 bases lay outside the gene matches. The CDR3 DNA is TGTGCCAGCGGACAGGGGGCTGGCCAGCCCCAGCATTTT. Its protein is CASGQGAGQPQHF.

The gene calls are TRBV6-6 and TRBJ2-1; perhaps D is TRBD1 or TRBD2 (5 bases each). The V and J ends lost 2 bases and 6 bases respectively, with 14 bases between them. The CDR3 extends over 15 amino acids. Germline values: CDR1 MNHNY, CDR2 SVGAGI (reference sequence). The CDR3 region has the DNA TGTGCCAGCAGTTACGGGACCCACGAGGCCAATGAGCAGTTCTTC. Residues: CASSYGTHEANEQFF.

The gene calls are TRBV5-4 and TRBJ1-2; the D is unclear. Germline V gene lookup returns CDR1 SGHNT and CDR2 YYREEE (reference sequence). The V end was cut by 3 bases, the J end by 7 bases, with 13 bases between. This CDR3 region has 13 residues. In DNA form, the CDR3 reads TGTGCCAGCAGCTCCCTTTGGGCTTCTGGCTACACCTTC. The encoded protein is CASSSLWASGYTF.

The table lists this clone with a few counts. V gene TRBV7-9 combines with J gene TRBJ2-3; 7 positions match TRBD1. This CDR3 has 15 amino acids. Germline V gene data show CDR1 as SEHNR and CDR2 as FQNEAQ (reference sequence). V trimming: 5 bases; J trimming: 3 bases; junction bases outside the gene matches: 8. The CDR3 nucleotides are TGTGCCAGCAGCCAAGTAGCGACAGGGACAGATACGCAGTATTTT. Its protein is CASSQVATGTDTQYF.

The chain has TRBV19 and TRBJ2-2; 11 nucleotides agree with TRBD2. The CDR3 spans 16 residues. J gave up 0 bases and V 6 bases, and 3 bases lay outside the gene matches. Germline V gives CDR1 LNHDA, CDR2 SQIVND (reference sequence). The CDR3 DNA sequence: TGTGCCAGTAGAATGACTAGCGGGACGAACACCGGGGAGCTGTTTTTT. Translation: CASRMTSGTNTGELFF. Complete variable domain (other parts from reference TRBV19 and TRBJ2-2): DGGITQSPKYLFRKEGQNVTLSCEQNLNHDAMYWYRQDPGQGLRLIYYSQIVNDFQKGDIAEGYSVSREKKESFPLTVTSAQKNPTAFYLCASRMTSGTNTGELFFGEGSRLTVL.

This clone was seen just once. J is TRBJ2-7 and V is TRBV2; 7 nucleotides line up with TRBD1. V dropped 7 bases and J dropped 1; count of bases not matched to a gene: 13. The CDR3 has 16 amino acids. Germline CDR1 SNHLY, CDR2 FYNNEI. DNA for the CDR3: TGTGCCAGCACCGTCACCTCAGGGACAGTATCCTACGAGCAGTACTTC. This encodes CASTVTSGTVSYEQYF.

The chain joins TRBV19 to TRBJ2-2; D unresolved. Germline-derived CDR1 and CDR2 are LNHDA and SQIVND (reference sequence). This CDR3 has 15 residues. The V end was cut by 7 bases, the J end by 3 bases, with 15 bases between. This CDR3 reads CASKAGSLDTGELFF. As DNA, the CDR3 is TGTGCCAGTAAGGCCGGGTCTTTGGACACCGGGGAGCTGTTTTTT.